The TCR beta chain described here comes from a study of blood T cell repertoires in COVID-19. Overall study context: Collection of acute and convalescent COVID-19 samples took place in the United States, Italy and Spain. The cDNA or gDNA used as material had been derived from T cells, B-cell-depleted T cells, or PBMCs.

In the study's own analysis: Amplification with reference gene primers provided the estimates of nucleated cell counts. TCRdb keeps only in-frame clones here, not all; method: immunoSEQ multiplex PCR. V and J calls and clone size come straight from that table; D and trimming were deduced from the DNA. Here the sample spans 200,000 to 250,000 clones, around nine tenths being singletons. The sequenced material came from peripheral blood. The sequence derives from a man in his sixties who had recovered from COVID-19.

CDR3 sequence: CASSLRILETQYF. CDR3 sequence (DNA): TGTGCCAGCAGTCTCAGGATTTTGGAGACCCAGTACTTC. The rearrangement joins TRBV2 to TRBJ2-5; no clear D. Germline V gene data show CDR1 as SNHLY and CDR2 as FYNNEI. V was pared by 5 bases and J by 5 bases, with 12 bases between. The CDR3 runs to 13 residues.